These 30 T cell receptor beta chains were all obtained from the same sample, sequenced in a study of identical twins. In TCRdb, the 5' RACE reads were re-called with MiXCR into one record per CDR3 protein. The repertoire has 1.5 million or so distinct CDR3 sequences, under 35% of them found once; the top ten carry about 0.3%. The sequencing input was cord blood. Every receptor here comes from a newborn girl in good health.

The chain joins TRBV27 to TRBJ2-1; TRBD1 might be the D (5 bases). Looked up from germline, CDR1 is MNHEY and CDR2 is SMNVEV (reference sequence). The CDR3 consists of 15 residues. Trimming took 7 bases from V and 0 from J, leaving 13 bases between them. The CDR3 bases are TGTGCCAGCAAATCGAACAGGCCCTCCTACAATGAGCAGTTCTTC. It is translated as CASKSNRPSYNEQFF.

The V gene is TRBV7-7, the J gene TRBJ2-1; tentatively, D is TRBD1 or TRBD2 (5 bases each). The CDR3 spans 17 residues. The V gene's germline CDR1 is SSHAT and CDR2 FNYEAQ (reference sequence). Trimming shortened V by 1 base and J by 0 bases, and 13 bases separated the two germline ends. The CDR3 DNA reads as TGTGCCAGCAGCTTAGGATTGGGGGTCAGCTCCTACAATGAGCAGTTCTTC. Protein: CASSLGLGVSSYNEQFF.

The chain combines TRBV29-1 with TRBJ2-5, with TRBD1 identical over 7 bases. V gave up 4 bases and J gave up 1 base; unmatched junction bases: 3. Germline loops: CDR1 SQVTM, CDR2 ANQGSEA. The CDR3 loop spans 13 amino acids. The CDR3 loop is CSVGAGGQETQYF. The DNA of the CDR3 is TGCAGCGTTGGAGCAGGGGGCCAAGAGACCCAGTACTTC.

This clonotype showed up just a few times. CDR3 in DNA: TGTGCCAGCAGCCAAGATGGTGAGGGGGCTAACTATGGCTACACCTTC. It specifies CASSQDGEGANYGYTF. The chain is built from TRBV3-1 and TRBJ1-2; D is perhaps TRBD1 (6 bases). Deletions cut 0 bases from V and 0 bases from J, with 11 bases between. The CDR3 is 16 amino acids. Germline V CDR1 and CDR2: LGHDT, YNNKEL (reference sequence).

This clonotype was picked up a small number of times. CDR3 sequence (DNA): TGTGCCAGCACTTCTAGCGGGGGGAGCTCCTACAATGAGCAGTTCTTC. Amino acids: CASTSSGGSSYNEQFF. The V and J genes are TRBV2 and TRBJ2-1; 11 positions agree with TRBD2. The CDR3 extends over 16 amino acids. Trimming removed 7 bases from V and 0 bases from J; junction bases left unmatched: 5. Germline V gene lookup returns CDR1 SNHLY and CDR2 FYNNEI.

This clonotype was counted a few times. The chain combines TRBV20-1 with TRBJ2-7; TRBD2 matches 9 bases. The germline CDR1 and CDR2 sequences are DFQATT and SNEGSKA (reference sequence). The CDR3 runs 13 residues. The V gene end was trimmed by 2 bases and the J gene end by 3 bases; junction bases not matched to a gene: 2. CDR3 bases: TGCAGTGCTAGAACGACTAGCGGCTACGAGCAGTACTTC. Amino acid sequence: CSARTTSGYEQYF.

The gene calls are TRBV7-8 and TRBJ1-4; possibly TRBD1 for D (5 bases). Looked up from germline, CDR1 is SGHVS and CDR2 is FQNEAQ. With 6 bases removed from V and 0 bases from J, the gap between germline ends came to 11 bases. The CDR3 totals 15 residues. The CDR3, as DNA: TGTGCCAGCAGGTTACAGGCGGCAACTAATGAAAAACTGTTTTTT. It codes for CASRLQAATNEKLFF.

The CDR3 coding sequence is TGCGCCAGCAGCCAAAAACAGGGGACTCAAGTCTTGAACACTGAAGCTTTCTTT. Translation: CASSQKQGTQVLNTEAFF. The genes are TRBV4-1 and TRBJ1-1, with 7 bases lining up with TRBD1. Germline V CDR1 and CDR2: MGHRA, YSYEKL. V shed 2 bases, J shed 0 bases, and the junction held 12 bases outside the gene matches. The CDR3 extends over 18 amino acids.

As concerns this clonotype: This may arise from a read error, as a much more abundant clone is one base away. V gene TRBV29-1 combines with J gene TRBJ1-2, with D perhaps TRBD1 (6 bases). The CDR3 consists of 15 residues. Germline V gene lookup returns CDR1 SQVTM and CDR2 ANQGSEA. CDR3 loop: CSIEERRQVNYGYTF. The CDR3 coding sequence is TGCAGCATTGAAGAGCGCAGACAGGTCAACTATGGCTACACCTTC.

Turning to this clonotype: A clone one base away is much larger, so this may be a read error. V usage is TRBV29-1 and J usage is TRBJ2-4; either TRBD1 or TRBD2 may fit D (6 bases each). The germline gives CDR1 SQVTM, CDR2 ANQGSEA. Trimming shortened V by 7 bases and J by 13 bases, and 23 bases separated the two germline ends. The CDR3 is 13 amino acids. The CDR3 DNA is TGCAGCGCCTTAGCGGAGGGGGGAAGTGAGCAGTACTTC. Translation: CSALAEGGSEQYF. Filled out from reference TRBV29-1 and TRBJ2-4, the complete variable domain reads SAVISQKPSRDICQRGTSLTIQCQVDSQVTMMFWYRQQPGQSLTLIATANQGSEATYESGFVIDKFPISRPNLTFSTLTVSNMSPEDSSIYLCSALAEGGSEQYFGAGTRLSVL.

As regards this clonotype: The junction differs from germline at one of its ends, possibly a read error. The chain is built from TRBV5-1 and TRBJ1-4; TRBD1 is a possible D gene (5 bases). This CDR3 comprises 14 residues. From germline, CDR1 is SGHRS and CDR2 YFSETQ. CDR3: CASSSTVYNDKLFF. For the CDR3, the DNA is TGCGCCAGCAGCTCGACAGTATACAATGATAAACTGTTTTTT.

V usage is TRBV19 and J usage is TRBJ2-1, with 7 nucleotides matching TRBD2. V lost 5 bases to trimming and J lost 7 bases; unmatched junction nucleotides: 11. The germline V gene encodes CDR1 LNHDA and CDR2 SQIVND (reference sequence). CDR3 length: 15 residues. In nucleotides, the CDR3 is TGTGCCAGTAGTCCCCGGGAGGCCCCATGGAATGAGCAGTTCTTC. This gives the protein CASSPREAPWNEQFF.

The sample holds a few counts of this clonotype. J is TRBJ2-1 and V is TRBV24-1; D is perhaps TRBD2 (5 bases). Trimming removed 6 bases at V and 7 bases at J, with 15 bases between. Germline lookup yields CDR1 KGHDR and CDR2 SFDVKD. This CDR3 has 14 residues. DNA of the CDR3: TGTGCCACCAGTCTTGGGCGGGTGCTAAATGAGCAGTTCTTC. Protein sequence: CATSLGRVLNEQFF.

This clonotype was counted only a few times. This chain connects TRBV12-3 or TRBV12-4 to TRBJ2-7; D is undetermined. This CDR3 is 16 amino acids long. V was trimmed by 1 base and J by 4 bases, leaving 17 bases between them. CDR3: CASSLGSRPAEYEQYF. DNA of the CDR3: TGTGCCAGCAGTTTAGGTTCCAGGCCGGCGGAATACGAGCAGTACTTC.

The genes are TRBV29-1 and TRBJ2-1, with TRBD2 matching 12 bases. This CDR3 is 18 amino acids long. Germline-derived CDR1 and CDR2 are SQVTM and ANQGSEA. The V gene end was trimmed by 5 bases and the J gene end by 4 bases; junction bases not matched to a gene: 15. DNA for the CDR3: TGCAGCGTTAATGAGCTAGCGGGAGGGCTCCTTCGTTACAATGAGCAGTTCTTC. It translates to CSVNELAGGLLRYNEQFF.

V usage is TRBV7-9 and J usage is TRBJ2-7; D gene uncertain. V was trimmed by 6 bases and J by 3 bases, leaving 12 bases between them. There are 13 residues in the CDR3. Germline-derived CDR1 and CDR2 are SEHNR and FQNEAQ (reference sequence). CDR3 residues: CASSSTENYEQYF. The CDR3 DNA reads TGTGCCAGCAGTTCAACCGAGAACTACGAGCAGTACTTC. Filled out from reference TRBV7-9 and TRBJ2-7, the complete variable domain reads DTGVSQNPRHKITKRGQNVTFRCDPISEHNRLYWYRQTLGQGPEFLTYFQNEAQLEKSRLLSDRFSAERPKGSFSTLEIQRTEQGDSAMYLCASSSTENYEQYFGPGTRLTVT.

This clonotype was seen only a few times. The gene calls are TRBV10-3 and TRBJ2-3; D ambiguous. The CDR3 consists of 16 residues. Germline V gene data show CDR1 as ENHRY and CDR2 as SYGVKD. Deletions cut 7 bases from V and 2 bases from J, with 19 bases between. In nucleotides, the CDR3 is TGTGCCATCAAGACCGGGTCCTCGTCGCCCACAGATACGCAGTATTTT. This codes for CAIKTGSSSPTDTQYF.

This rearrangement joins TRBV12-3 or TRBV12-4 to TRBJ2-3; 7 bases agree with TRBD1. V trimming: 10 bases; J trimming: 1 base; junction bases outside the gene matches: 8. The CDR3 runs 14 residues. This CDR3 is CATEDRDRTDTQYF. CDR3 DNA sequence: TGTGCCACCGAAGACAGGGACCGCACAGATACGCAGTATTTT.

The CDR3 DNA reads TGTGCCAGCAGTGCTAGCGGGAACCGTTTAGGGAATGAGCAGTTCTTC. It is translated as CASSASGNRLGNEQFF. V and J are TRBV27 and TRBJ2-1; 9 bases map to TRBD2. V shed 5 bases, J shed 7 bases, and the junction held 12 bases outside the gene matches. The CDR3 loop spans 16 amino acids. Germline V gene data show CDR1 as MNHEY and CDR2 as SMNVEV (reference sequence).

This clonotype was found a few times. The chain carries TRBV20-1 and TRBJ1-2; D gene uncertain. The V end lost 3 bases, the J end lost 4 bases, and 9 bases lay between the germline ends. Germline V gene lookup returns CDR1 DFQATT and CDR2 SNEGSKA (reference sequence). This CDR3 is 12 amino acids long. The CDR3 sequence: CSASDTVYGYTF. The CDR3, as DNA: TGCAGTGCTAGCGACACGGTCTATGGCTACACCTTC.

The CDR3 coding sequence is TGCGCCAGCAGCTATACCGGGATTAGCTATGGCTACACCTTC. Translated, it gives CASSYTGISYGYTF. The V call is TRBV5-1, the J call TRBJ1-2; no definite D call. The germline gives CDR1 SGHRS, CDR2 YFSETQ. The CDR3 sequence is 14 residues long. Trimming left V 3 bases short and J 4 bases short, with 13 bases between.

As regards this clonotype: One end of the junction varies from germline; a read error may be responsible. V and J are TRBV18 and TRBJ2-7; D is possibly TRBD1 (6 bases). TRBJ2-5 matches the DNA end more closely, so the J call is doubtful. Germline V gene lookup returns CDR1 KGHSH and CDR2 LQKENI. The CDR3 runs 15 residues. CDR3 protein: CASSGRTDSQGTQYF. The DNA for the CDR3 is TGTGCCAGCTCAGGAAGGACAGATTCACAAGGGACCCAGTACTTC.

The chain has TRBV14 and TRBJ1-1, with 7 bases lining up with TRBD1. The V segment lost 9 bases and the J segment 1 base; nucleotides outside the gene matches: 11. The CDR3 consists of 15 residues. Germline lookup yields CDR1 SGHDN and CDR2 FVKESK. The CDR3 bases are TGTGCCAGATACCGGAGACAGGGAGGGAACACTGAAGCTTTCTTT. As protein: CARYRRQGGNTEAFF.

This clonotype was detected a few times. The rearrangement links TRBV9 to TRBJ2-5; D gene ambiguous. Per the germline V gene, CDR1 is SGDLS and CDR2 is YYNGEE. This CDR3 region has 15 residues. V was pared by 0 bases and J by 1 base, with 10 bases between. This CDR3 reads CASSVDRGPQETQYF. Here the CDR3 DNA reads TGTGCCAGCAGCGTAGACCGTGGTCCCCAAGAGACCCAGTACTTC.

This chain joins TRBV29-1 and TRBJ2-7; 9 nucleotides match TRBD1. CDR1 is SQVTM and CDR2 is ANQGSEA in the germline V gene. The V segment lost 6 bases and the J segment 3 bases; nucleotides outside the gene matches: 9. CDR3 size: 14 residues. This CDR3 is CSVEDRGRGYEQYF. As DNA, the CDR3 is TGCAGCGTGGAGGACAGGGGAAGAGGCTACGAGCAGTACTTC.

This clonotype was detected ten times or more. This chain connects TRBV29-1 to TRBJ2-5, with 10 bases lining up with TRBD2. The CDR3 is 15 amino acids. Germline CDR1 and CDR2: SQVTM and ANQGSEA. V shed 8 bases, J shed 0 bases, and the junction held 9 bases outside the gene matches. The DNA for the CDR3 is TGCAGCTACCTAGCGGGGGTTAAGTACCAAGAGACCCAGTACTTC. Translating it yields CSYLAGVKYQETQYF.

On this clonotype itself: This CDR3 fails to terminate in the conserved phenylalanine or tryptophan, so it likely reflects a read error. The chain is built from TRBV13 and TRBJ2-7; 10 bases fit TRBD1. Per the germline V gene, CDR1 is PRHDT and CDR2 is FYEKMQ (reference sequence). CDR3 length equals 15 residues. The junction had 5 bases not matched to a gene; V was cut back by 5 bases and J by 1 base. DNA for the CDR3: TGTGCCAGCAGCGGCAGACAGGGGGCGTCCTACGAGCAGTACTTA. Residues: CASSGRQGASYEQYL.

The rearrangement joins TRBV15 to TRBJ2-7; perhaps TRBD1 as D (6 bases). Germline V gene data show CDR1 as LNHNV and CDR2 as YYDKDF (reference sequence). The germline V and J ends were trimmed by 0 bases and 4 bases, with 13 bases remaining between them. The CDR3 is 15 residues long. The DNA of the CDR3 is TGTGCCACCAGCAGAGACCCGGGACACATGTACGAGCAGTACTTC. It specifies CATSRDPGHMYEQYF.

V usage is TRBV11-1 and J usage is TRBJ2-5; D may match TRBD1 or TRBD2 (6 bases each). The CDR3 loop spans 15 amino acids. Germline V CDR1 and CDR2: SGHAT, FQDESV (reference sequence). Trimming shortened V by 6 bases and J by 5 bases, and 19 bases separated the two germline ends. The CDR3 here is CASRRNRDWWETQYF. The CDR3 DNA sequence: TGTGCCAGCAGACGAAACAGGGACTGGTGGGAGACCCAGTACTTC. Drawing the rest from reference TRBV11-1 and TRBJ2-5, the complete variable domain is EAEVAQSPRYKITEKSQAVAFWCDPISGHATLYWYRQILGQGPELLVQFQDESVVDDSQLPKDRFSAERLKGVDSTLKIQPAELGDSAMYLCASRRNRDWWETQYFGPGTRLLVL.

The chain carries TRBV28 and TRBJ1-1; D is unresolved. The V end lost 8 bases, the J end lost 11 bases, and 15 bases lay between the germline ends. The V gene's germline CDR1 is MDHEN and CDR2 SYDVKM. The CDR3 runs to 11 residues. The CDR3 DNA reads TGTGCCAGCCCCGGGAAAGAGGAGGCTTTCTTT. Amino acid sequence: CASPGKEEAFF.